These 24 T cell receptor beta chains were all obtained from the same sample, sequenced in a study of cytomegalovirus exposure and HLA in healthy donors. PCR was performed using 60 Vbeta and 13 Jbeta primers. This table comes from immunoSEQ multiplex PCR, and its TCRdb copy is limited to in-frame clones, with some not included. The table includes under 70,000 clones, about 80% detected once. Material for sequencing was PBMCs. The source is a man aged 50-59 years in good health and CMV-seronegative.

The table lists this clone with a few counts. This sequence joins TRBV19 and TRBJ1-6; 7 bases are shared with TRBD1. The germline gives CDR1 LNHDA, CDR2 SQIVND (reference sequence). The ends lost 4 bases at V and 8 bases at J; junction bases unmatched: 5. This CDR3 comprises 14 residues. The CDR3 loop is CASSTWDSYSPLHF. Written as DNA, the CDR3 is TGTGCCAGTAGTACATGGGACAGTTATTCACCCCTCCACTTT. The full variable domain, with the rest looked up from reference TRBV19 and TRBJ1-6, is DGGITQSPKYLFRKEGQNVTLSCEQNLNHDAMYWYRQDPGQGLRLIYYSQIVNDFQKGDIAEGYSVSREKKESFPLTVTSAQKNPTAFYLCASSTWDSYSPLHFGNGTRLTVT.

The V call is TRBV5-1, the J call TRBJ1-2, with 10 bases that match TRBD1. The junction had 10 bases not matched to a gene; V was cut back by 4 bases and J by 4 bases. This CDR3 region has 16 residues. CDR1 is SGHRS and CDR2 is YFSETQ in the germline V gene. The DNA of the CDR3 is TGCGCCAGCAGCCCTACCGGGACAGGGGATACCTATGGCTACACCTTC. As protein: CASSPTGTGDTYGYTF.

The chain has TRBV25-1 and TRBJ2-3; weak D call: TRBD1 (5 bases). Germline assignment: CDR1 MGHDK and CDR2 SYGVNS. This CDR3 contains 15 residues. V shed 1 base and J shed 0 bases, with 8 bases lying between them. The CDR3 DNA is TGTGCCAGCAGTGAATTAGGGGATAGCACAGATACGCAGTATTTT. This encodes CASSELGDSTDTQYF. Variable domain in full (rest from reference TRBV25-1 and TRBJ2-3): EADIYQTPRYLVIGTGKKITLECSQTMGHDKMYWYQQDPGMELHLIHYSYGVNSTEKGDLSSESTVSRIRTEHFPLTLESARPSHTSQYLCASSELGDSTDTQYFGPGTRLTVL.

The chain employs TRBV18 and TRBJ2-5, with D perhaps matching TRBD2 (5 bases). Germline lookup yields CDR1 KGHSH and CDR2 LQKENI. V gave up 6 bases and J gave up 5 bases, with 13 bases separating them. The CDR3 is made up of 13 amino acids. The CDR3 region is CASSGDNGETQYF. Written as DNA, the CDR3 is TGTGCCAGCTCGGGAGACAATGGGGAGACCCAGTACTTC.

The chain carries TRBV7-8 and TRBJ2-7; 8 nucleotides agree with TRBD1. The CDR3 length is 16 residues. V was clipped by 1 base and J by 2 bases; unmatched bases: 7. Germline lookup yields CDR1 SGHVS and CDR2 FQNEAQ. The DNA for the CDR3 is TGTGCCAGCAGCTTAGTACAGGGGGTTTCGGCCTACGAGCAGTACTTC. This codes for CASSLVQGVSAYEQYF.

The rearrangement links TRBV11-2 to TRBJ2-7; TRBD1 agrees at 7 bases. After removal of 5 bases from V and 2 bases from J, the junction contained 3 bases not matched to a gene. Germline-derived CDR1 and CDR2 are SGHAT and FQNNGV. This CDR3 comprises 13 residues. The CDR3, as DNA: TGTGCCAGCAGCCGGGACAGTACCTACGAGCAGTACTTC. Amino acids: CASSRDSTYEQYF.

This clone appeared a single time. The V gene is TRBV9, the J gene TRBJ1-1, with D uncertain. Per the germline V gene, CDR1 is SGDLS and CDR2 is YYNGEE. V shed 2 bases and J shed 1 base, with 6 bases lying between them. This CDR3 contains 13 residues. In nucleotides, the CDR3 is TGTGCCAGCAGCGTTGCCGGGAACACTGAAGCTTTCTTT. It specifies CASSVAGNTEAFF.

The V and J genes are TRBV5-1 and TRBJ1-1; 11 positions match TRBD1. There are 15 residues in the CDR3. Germline values: CDR1 SGHRS, CDR2 YFSETQ. V was clipped by 0 bases and J by 4 bases; unmatched bases: 2. CDR3 bases: TGCGCCAGCAGCTTGGATGGGACAGGGGGCACTGAAGCTTTCTTT. Translated: CASSLDGTGGTEAFF.

This chain connects TRBV25-1 to TRBJ1-6, with 8 bases that match TRBD1. The CDR3 is 15 amino acids. The V and J ends lost 5 bases and 10 bases, in that order; junction bases with no gene match: 10. Germline CDR1 MGHDK, CDR2 SYGVNS. The CDR3 is CASSPGTGQHSPLHF. The CDR3 bases are TGTGCCAGCAGTCCCGGGACAGGTCAACACTCACCCCTCCACTTT.

This clone came up a few times. V usage is TRBV6-1 and J usage is TRBJ2-1; TRBD2 aligns across 14 bases. The ends lost 3 bases at V and 10 bases at J; junction bases unmatched: 8. The CDR3 covers 16 residues. The germline V gene encodes CDR1 MNHNS and CDR2 SASEGT. CDR3 sequence (DNA): TGTGCCAGCAGTGATTGGACTAGCGGGGGGCAAGGAGAGCAGTTCTTC. Protein product: CASSDWTSGGQGEQFF.

The rearrangement uses TRBV5-1 and TRBJ2-3, with TRBD1 identical over 8 bases. J was trimmed by 4 bases and V by 4 bases; bases with no gene match: 5. This CDR3 spans 14 amino acids. Germline assignment: CDR1 SGHRS and CDR2 YFSETQ. This CDR3 is CASSGGQGPDTQYF. CDR3 sequence (DNA): TGCGCCAGCAGCGGTGGACAGGGCCCAGATACGCAGTATTTT.

The rearrangement links TRBV30 to TRBJ1-5, with 9 bases matching TRBD1. Germline V lookup: CDR1 GTSNPN, CDR2 SVGIG (reference sequence). The trim removed 0 bases at V and 3 bases at J, leaving 9 bases unmatched. The CDR3 sequence is 17 residues long. This chain's CDR3 is CAWSVRQGVGNNQPQHF. The CDR3 DNA reads as TGTGCCTGGAGTGTACGACAGGGGGTAGGGAACAATCAGCCCCAGCATTTT.

The rearrangement links TRBV6-4 to TRBJ1-6; 10 bases line up with TRBD1. The ends lost 0 bases at V and 3 bases at J; junction bases unmatched: 8. The CDR3 runs 19 residues. Looked up from germline, CDR1 is MRHNA and CDR2 is SNTAGT. The CDR3 region is CASSDSRDRGKLYNSPLHF. The CDR3 coding sequence is TGTGCCAGCAGTGACTCTCGGGACAGGGGAAAGCTCTATAATTCACCCCTCCACTTT.

This chain connects TRBV19 to TRBJ2-5; 9 bases map to TRBD1. This CDR3 spans 16 amino acids. From germline, CDR1 is LNHDA and CDR2 SQIVND (reference sequence). V shed 3 bases, J shed 0 bases, and the junction held 5 bases outside the gene matches. In nucleotides, the CDR3 is TGTGCCAGTAGTATCTTAGGGACAGGGTACCAAGAGACCCAGTACTTC. This codes for CASSILGTGYQETQYF.

The chain carries TRBV19 and TRBJ2-3, with TRBD2 as a possible D gene (6 bases). Trimming left V 1 base short and J 5 bases short, with 16 bases between. The germline CDR1 and CDR2 sequences are LNHDA and SQIVND (reference sequence). This CDR3 has 16 residues. The CDR3 DNA is TGTGCCAGTAGTATAGGGTCTACGGGGGTCCAAGATACGCAGTATTTT. This translates into CASSIGSTGVQDTQYF.

The chain employs TRBV7-2 and TRBJ1-6; TRBD1 agrees at 9 bases. The junction had 4 bases not matched to a gene; V was cut back by 5 bases and J by 5 bases. This CDR3 spans 15 amino acids. CDR1 and CDR2 (germline): SGHTA, FQGNSA. The CDR3 reads CASSRRTGDNSPLHF. In DNA, the CDR3 is TGTGCCAGCAGCCGAAGGACAGGGGATAATTCACCCCTCCACTTT.

This clone was observed a single time. This chain links TRBV9 with TRBJ2-5; TRBD1 is a possible D gene (5 bases). The CDR3 has 16 amino acids. V was cut by 3 bases and J by 1 base, with 16 bases left in between. Germline assignment: CDR1 SGDLS and CDR2 YYNGEE. The CDR3 nucleotides are TGTGCCAGCAGCGCTTTAGGGGATGGGCCCCAAGAGACCCAGTACTTC. Translating it yields CASSALGDGPQETQYF.

Only one count was recorded for this clone. The chain employs TRBV15 and TRBJ2-3; 9 nucleotides align to TRBD2. From germline, CDR1 is LNHNV and CDR2 YYDKDF (reference sequence). This CDR3 comprises 20 residues. V was pared by 3 bases and J by 1 base, with 17 bases of the junction left unmatched. CDR3 amino acids: CATSSPGTRSGGTGTDTQYF. The CDR3 region has the DNA TGTGCCACCAGCAGTCCCGGGACTCGTAGCGGGGGCACTGGCACAGATACGCAGTATTTT. The full variable domain, in which reference TRBV15 and TRBJ2-3 provide the parts outside the CDR3, is DAMVIQNPRYQVTQFGKPVTLSCSQTLNHNVMYWYQQKSSQAPKLLFHYYDKDFNNEADTPDNFQSRRPNTSFCFLDIRSPGLGDTAMYLCATSSPGTRSGGTGTDTQYFGPGTRLTVL.

The V call is TRBV13, the J call TRBJ2-7; D is perhaps TRBD2 (6 bases). Germline-derived CDR1 and CDR2 are PRHDT and FYEKMQ (reference sequence). The CDR3 contains 13 residues. V lost 1 base, J lost 3 bases, and 7 bases lay in between. The CDR3 DNA follows: TGTGCCAGCAGCTTAGTGCGGGGCTACGAGCAGTACTTC. Its translation: CASSLVRGYEQYF.

A single count supports this clone. The genes are TRBV20-1 and TRBJ2-5; no clear D. The end of the DNA aligns better with TRBJ2-7, so the J call may be wrong. In germline, CDR1 is DFQATT, CDR2 SNEGSKA (reference sequence). The CDR3 spans 11 residues. The CDR3 nucleotides read TGCAGTGCTAGAGCGAACCGCGAGCAGTACTTC. Translating gives CSARANREQYF.

The genes are TRBV7-9 and TRBJ1-6; 8 bases map to TRBD1. V was clipped by 5 bases and J by 8 bases; unmatched bases: 5. This CDR3 is built from 14 residues. CDR1 and CDR2 (germline): SEHNR, FQNEAQ (reference sequence). The DNA for the CDR3 is TGTGCCAGCAGCCCTGGACAGGGCCATTCACCCCTCCACTTT. The encoded protein is CASSPGQGHSPLHF.

V is TRBV9 and J is TRBJ2-3, with TRBD1 matching over 11 bases. Germline CDR1 and CDR2: SGDLS and YYNGEE. The CDR3 length is 16 residues. J was trimmed by 2 bases and V by 4 bases; bases with no gene match: 6. This CDR3 reads CASSTRTGGNTDTQYF. The CDR3 DNA follows: TGTGCCAGCAGCACGAGGACAGGGGGCAACACAGATACGCAGTATTTT.

This chain links TRBV19 with TRBJ2-2; D possibly corresponds to TRBD1 (7 bases). Trimming shortened V by 3 bases and J by 2 bases, and 13 bases separated the two germline ends. This CDR3 region has 16 residues. Germline CDR1 is LNHDA and CDR2 is SQIVND (reference sequence). CDR3 sequence reads: CASSIGGGINTGELFF. The DNA of the CDR3 is TGTGCCAGTAGTATCGGAGGGGGCATTAACACCGGGGAGCTGTTTTTT.

This chain joins TRBV7-9 and TRBJ1-3, with D perhaps matching TRBD1 (5 bases). CDR3 size: 14 residues. V gave up 4 bases and J gave up 0 bases, with 7 bases separating them. Germline V gene data show CDR1 as SEHNR and CDR2 as FQNEAQ (reference sequence). The CDR3 nucleotides read TGTGCCAGCAGCTCGGGGGGCTCTGGAAACACCATATATTTT. This gives the protein CASSSGGSGNTIYF.